Sequencing of this T cell receptor (beta chain) was carried out in a study of T cells of healthy individuals. The CDR3 loop spans 14 amino acids. V was pared by 10 bases and J by 5 bases, with 10 bases of the junction left unmatched. Germline loops: CDR1 LNHDA, CDR2 SQIVND (reference sequence). This clonotype was counted many times. TCRdb re-derived calls from the 5' RACE reads in MiXCR, one entry per CDR3 protein. The sample has 53,000 or so distinct CDR3 sequences; around 15% are singletons. The chain combines TRBV19 with TRBJ2-5, with 10 bases aligning to TRBD1. This TCR was recovered from a human donor in good health. This CDR3 is CATSQGQGMETQYF. The CDR3 DNA reads as TGTGCCACCTCCCAGGGACAGGGGATGGAGACCCAGTACTTC.